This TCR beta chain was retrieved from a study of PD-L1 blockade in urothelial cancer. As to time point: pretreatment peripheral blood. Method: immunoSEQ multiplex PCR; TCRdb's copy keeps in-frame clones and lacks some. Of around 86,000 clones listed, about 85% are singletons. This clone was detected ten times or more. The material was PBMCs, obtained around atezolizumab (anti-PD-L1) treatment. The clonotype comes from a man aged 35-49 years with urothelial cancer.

The CDR3 protein is CASSQVDRVGEQFF. CDR3 in DNA: TGCGCCAGCAGCCAAGTTGACAGGGTTGGAGAGCAGTTCTTC. The V and J genes are TRBV4-1 and TRBJ2-1; TRBD1 matches 7 bases. Germline values: CDR1 MGHRA, CDR2 YSYEKL. There are 14 residues in the CDR3. The trim removed 1 base at V and 10 bases at J, leaving 7 bases unmatched.